A single T cell receptor beta chain is shown here with its context. Its antigen is still unknown. This record comes from a study of T-cell reconstitution after alpha-beta-depleted transplantation in children. Notes on the study in general: Surviving thymic progenitors and recipient T cells were the source of high TCRbeta diversity at day 60 in some patients. Newly generated T cells supplied most T-cell counts and diversity one year post-transplant.

The CDR3 is 16 amino acids. Per the germline V gene, CDR1 is MNHNS and CDR2 is SASEGT. Trimming left V 4 bases short and J 2 bases short, with 14 bases between. This sample's TCRbeta library carried unique molecular identifier barcodes. Each CDR3 protein is one row after TCRdb ran MiXCR on the PCR reads. The repertoire consists of fewer than 550,000 distinct CDR3 sequences, with approximately 10% occurring once and the leading ten covering 2% to 2.5%. This sequence originates from a child aged 2 to 15 with inherited bone marrow failure, due to receive a stem cell transplant. The chain employs TRBV6-1 and TRBJ1-4; TRBD1 might be the D (5 bases). Sequencing was performed on PBMCs, taken before TCRalphabeta/CD19-depleted stem cell transplant. CDR3 DNA: TGTGCCAGCAGTGGCCGGGACGCCGTTACTAATGAAAAACTGTTTTTT. The encoded protein is CASSGRDAVTNEKLFF.